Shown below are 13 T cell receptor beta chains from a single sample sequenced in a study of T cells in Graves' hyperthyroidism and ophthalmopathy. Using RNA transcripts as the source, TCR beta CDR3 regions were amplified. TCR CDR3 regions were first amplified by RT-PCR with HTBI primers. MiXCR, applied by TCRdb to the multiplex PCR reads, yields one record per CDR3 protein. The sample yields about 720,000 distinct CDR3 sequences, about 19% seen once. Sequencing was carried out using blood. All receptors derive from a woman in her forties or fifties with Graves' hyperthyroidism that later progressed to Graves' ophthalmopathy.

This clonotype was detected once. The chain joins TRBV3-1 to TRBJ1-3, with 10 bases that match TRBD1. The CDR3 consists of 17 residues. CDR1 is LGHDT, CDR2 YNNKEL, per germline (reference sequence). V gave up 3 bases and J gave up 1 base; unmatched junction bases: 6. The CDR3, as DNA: TGTGCCAGCAGCCATTTCGGACAGGGGGAATCTGGAAACACCATATATTTT. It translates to CASSHFGQGESGNTIYF.

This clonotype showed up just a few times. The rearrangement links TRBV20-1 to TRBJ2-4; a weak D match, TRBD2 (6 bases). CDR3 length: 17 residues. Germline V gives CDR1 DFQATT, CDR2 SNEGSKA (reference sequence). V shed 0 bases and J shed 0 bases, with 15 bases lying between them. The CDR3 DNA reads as TGCAGTGCTAGAGACCCGTTTGCGGGAATAGCCAAAAACATTCAGTACTTC. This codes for CSARDPFAGIAKNIQYF.

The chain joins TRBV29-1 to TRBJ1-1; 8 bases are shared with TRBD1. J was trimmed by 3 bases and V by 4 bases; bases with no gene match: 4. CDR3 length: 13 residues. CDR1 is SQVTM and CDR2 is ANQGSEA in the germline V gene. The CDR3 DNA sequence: TGCAGCGTTGCTCAGGGGGCCGACACTGAAGCTTTCTTT. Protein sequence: CSVAQGADTEAFF.

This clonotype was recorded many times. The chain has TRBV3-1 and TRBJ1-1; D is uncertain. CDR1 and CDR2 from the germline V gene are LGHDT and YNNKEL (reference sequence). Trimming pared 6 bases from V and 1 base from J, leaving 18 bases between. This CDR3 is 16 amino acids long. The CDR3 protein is CASSASPQIGNTEAFF. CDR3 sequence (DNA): TGTGCCAGCAGTGCCTCGCCCCAAATAGGGAACACTGAAGCTTTCTTT.

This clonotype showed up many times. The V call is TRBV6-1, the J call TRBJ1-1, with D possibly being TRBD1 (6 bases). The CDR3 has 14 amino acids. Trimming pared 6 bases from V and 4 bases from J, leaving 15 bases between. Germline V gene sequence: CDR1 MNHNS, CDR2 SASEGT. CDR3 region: CASRPTGRGTEAFF. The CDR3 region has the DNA TGTGCCAGCAGACCGACAGGTAGGGGCACTGAAGCTTTCTTT.

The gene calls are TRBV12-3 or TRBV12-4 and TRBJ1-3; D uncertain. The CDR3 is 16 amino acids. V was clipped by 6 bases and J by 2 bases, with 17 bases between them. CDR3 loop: CASSPAGRRAGNTIYF. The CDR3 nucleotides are TGTGCCAGCAGCCCGGCCGGAAGACGGGCTGGAAACACCATATATTTT.

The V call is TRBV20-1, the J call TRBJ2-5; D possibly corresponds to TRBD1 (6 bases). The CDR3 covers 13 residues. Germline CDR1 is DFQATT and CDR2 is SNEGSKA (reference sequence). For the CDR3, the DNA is TGCAGCCGCCGTGGGGGCCACCAAGAGACCCAGTACTTC. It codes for CSRRGGHQETQYF.

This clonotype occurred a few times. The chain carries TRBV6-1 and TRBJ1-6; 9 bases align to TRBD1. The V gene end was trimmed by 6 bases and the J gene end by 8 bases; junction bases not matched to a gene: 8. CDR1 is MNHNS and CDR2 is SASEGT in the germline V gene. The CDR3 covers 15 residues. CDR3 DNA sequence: TGTGCCAGCAGCATAGACAGGGGGGGATATTCACCCCTCCACTTT. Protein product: CASSIDRGGYSPLHF.

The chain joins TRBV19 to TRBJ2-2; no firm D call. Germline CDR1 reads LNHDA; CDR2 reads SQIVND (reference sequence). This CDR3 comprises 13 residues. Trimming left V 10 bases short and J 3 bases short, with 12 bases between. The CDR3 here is CATTEQYTGELFF. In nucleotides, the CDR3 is TGTGCCACCACTGAACAGTACACCGGGGAGCTGTTTTTT.

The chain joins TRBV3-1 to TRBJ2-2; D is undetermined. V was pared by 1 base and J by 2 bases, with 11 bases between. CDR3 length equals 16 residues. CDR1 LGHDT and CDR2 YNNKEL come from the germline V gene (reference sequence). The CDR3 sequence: CASSQGGTLNTGELFF. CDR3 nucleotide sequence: TGTGCCAGCAGCCAAGGTGGCACACTTAACACCGGGGAGCTGTTTTTT.

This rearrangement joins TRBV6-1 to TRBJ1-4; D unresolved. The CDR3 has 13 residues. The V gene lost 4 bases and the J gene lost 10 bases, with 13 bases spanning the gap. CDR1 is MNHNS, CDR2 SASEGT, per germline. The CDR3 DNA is TGTGCCAGCAGTGTCGATGGGGTGGGAAAACTGTTTTTT. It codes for CASSVDGVGKLFF.

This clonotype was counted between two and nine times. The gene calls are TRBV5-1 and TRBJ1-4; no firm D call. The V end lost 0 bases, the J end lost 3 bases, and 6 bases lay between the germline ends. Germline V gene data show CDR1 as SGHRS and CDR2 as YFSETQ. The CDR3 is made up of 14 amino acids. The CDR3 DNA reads TGCGCCAGCAGCTTGGTGGACCCTAATGAAAAACTGTTTTTT. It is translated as CASSLVDPNEKLFF.

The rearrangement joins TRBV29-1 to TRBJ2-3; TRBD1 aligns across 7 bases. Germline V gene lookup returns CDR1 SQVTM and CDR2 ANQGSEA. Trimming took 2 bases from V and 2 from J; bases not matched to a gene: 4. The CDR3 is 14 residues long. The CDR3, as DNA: TGCAGCGTTGAAAGGGACAGCAACACAGATACGCAGTATTTT. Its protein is CSVERDSNTDTQYF.